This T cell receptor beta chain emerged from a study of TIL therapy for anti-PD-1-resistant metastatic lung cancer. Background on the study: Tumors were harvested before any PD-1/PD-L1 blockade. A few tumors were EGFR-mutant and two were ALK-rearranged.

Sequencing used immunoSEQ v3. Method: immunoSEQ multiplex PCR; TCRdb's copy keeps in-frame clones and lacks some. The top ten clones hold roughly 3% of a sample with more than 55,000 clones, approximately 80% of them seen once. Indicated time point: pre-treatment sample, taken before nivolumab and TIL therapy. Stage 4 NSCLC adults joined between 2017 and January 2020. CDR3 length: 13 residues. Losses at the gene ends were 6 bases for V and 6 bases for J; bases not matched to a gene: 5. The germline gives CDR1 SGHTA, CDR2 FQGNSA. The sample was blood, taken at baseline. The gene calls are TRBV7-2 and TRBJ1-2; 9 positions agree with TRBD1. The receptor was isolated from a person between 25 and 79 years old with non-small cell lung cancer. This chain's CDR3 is CASRNRTGDGYTF. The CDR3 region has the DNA TGTGCCAGCAGAAATCGGACAGGGGATGGCTACACCTTC. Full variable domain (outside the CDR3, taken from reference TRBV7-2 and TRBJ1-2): GAGVSQSPSNKVTEKGKDVELRCDPISGHTALYWYRQSLGQGLEFLIYFQGNSAPDKSGLPSDRFSAERTGGSVSTLTIQRTQQEDSAVYLCASRNRTGDGYTFGSGTRLTVV.